This passage covers 32 T cell receptor beta chains from one sample sequenced in a study of T cell repertoires in cytomegalovirus infection. TCRdb re-analysed the reads in MiXCR, keeping a single row per CDR3 protein. The sample shows approximately 310,000 distinct CDR3 sequences, roughly 25% of them seen only once. No antigens are known for them. The source was cultured PBMCs, collected from culture after CMV antigen stimulation. The source is a human donor in good health (CMV status not recorded). Some clones in this sample may be carry-over from other donors' samples.

The genes are TRBV9 and TRBJ2-1; D uncertain. Trimming removed 0 bases at V and 7 bases at J, with 5 bases between. This CDR3 region has 12 residues. Germline-derived CDR1 and CDR2 are SGDLS and YYNGEE. The CDR3 is CASSVGQNEQFF. The DNA of the CDR3 is TGTGCCAGCAGCGTAGGCCAGAATGAGCAGTTCTTC.

The chain employs TRBV28 and TRBJ1-2; 8 bases match TRBD1. Germline V gene sequence: CDR1 MDHEN, CDR2 SYDVKM. V lost 2 bases to trimming and J lost 4 bases; unmatched junction nucleotides: 3. The CDR3 extends over 14 amino acids. The CDR3 spells CASSLVTGGYGYTF. CDR3 nucleotides: TGTGCCAGCAGTTTAGTTACAGGGGGCTATGGCTACACCTTC.

This clonotype occurred many times. As DNA, the CDR3 is TGTGCCAGCAGCTCCTATCCGGATATCTACTATGGCTACACCTTC. Amino acid sequence: CASSSYPDIYYGYTF. This chain connects TRBV7-9 to TRBJ1-2; D gene unclear. This CDR3 is built from 15 residues. V was shortened by 4 bases and J by 3 bases, with 15 bases between the two germline ends. Germline V gives CDR1 SEHNR, CDR2 FQNEAQ (reference sequence).

This clonotype came up many times. V is TRBV7-3 and J is TRBJ2-1, with a possible D match to TRBD2 (5 bases). Trimming cost V 0 bases and J 7 bases, with 13 bases left between them. CDR1 and CDR2 from the germline V gene are SGHTA and FQGTGA. The CDR3 totals 15 residues. DNA of the CDR3: TGTGCCAGCAGCTTAACCAGCGGTCTGGAAAATGAGCAGTTCTTC. Its protein is CASSLTSGLENEQFF.

The chain uses TRBV18 and TRBJ1-1; a possible D gene is TRBD1 (5 bases). CDR1 and CDR2 (germline): KGHSH, LQKENI. Trimming cost V 2 bases and J 5 bases, with 21 bases left between them. The CDR3 has 17 residues. CDR3 nucleotide sequence: TGTGCCAGCTCACCAAGTAAATACGGGACCCCGGGGACTGAAGCTTTCTTT. This translates into CASSPSKYGTPGTEAFF.

The rearrangement joins TRBV5-4 to TRBJ2-1; D not resolved. V was pared by 2 bases and J by 7 bases, with 7 bases between. The CDR3 spans 12 residues. Germline assignment: CDR1 SGHNT and CDR2 YYREEE (reference sequence). The CDR3 loop is CASSFRLNEQFF. The DNA for the CDR3 is TGTGCCAGCAGCTTCAGGTTGAATGAGCAGTTCTTC.

The V gene is TRBV28, the J gene TRBJ1-4; D perhaps matches TRBD1 (5 bases). From germline, CDR1 is MDHEN and CDR2 SYDVKM. V shed 5 bases and J shed 2 bases, with 12 bases lying between them. The CDR3 spans 15 residues. CDR3 in DNA: TGTGCCAGCAGTATGGGAGGGACGACTAATGAAAAACTGTTTTTT. Protein product: CASSMGGTTNEKLFF.

This chain links TRBV10-1 with TRBJ2-7; TRBD1 agrees at 7 bases. Trimming at V came to 4 bases and at J to 6 bases, leaving 6 bases not matched to a gene. The CDR3 covers 13 residues. Germline lookup yields CDR1 WNHNN and CDR2 SYGVQD (reference sequence). CDR3 loop: CASSAQGPGEQYV. CDR3 bases: TGCGCCAGCAGTGCACAGGGGCCCGGCGAGCAGTACGTC.

The gene calls are TRBV30 and TRBJ1-1, with D hard to call. The CDR3 sequence is 13 residues long. Trimming cost V 2 bases and J 4 bases, with 11 bases left between them. Germline V gene data show CDR1 as GTSNPN and CDR2 as SVGIG (reference sequence). The CDR3 nucleotides read TGTGCCTGGAGTTCTTGGGCAGGCACTGAAGCTTTCTTT. This translates into CAWSSWAGTEAFF.

Many counts were recorded for this clonotype. The J gene is TRBJ1-5, the V gene TRBV6-5; the D is unclear. The V end lost 2 bases, the J end lost 6 bases, and 8 bases lay between the germline ends. Germline CDR1 reads MNHEY; CDR2 reads SVGAGI. This CDR3 is built from 13 residues. CDR3 sequence (DNA): TGTGCCAGCAGTTACCTAAGCGGTCAGCCCCAGCATTTT. It encodes CASSYLSGQPQHF.

This clonotype turned up a few times. The rearrangement joins TRBV19 to TRBJ1-5; D is unclear. Germline-derived CDR1 and CDR2 are LNHDA and SQIVND (reference sequence). The CDR3 contains 17 residues. Deletions cut 7 bases from V and 0 bases from J, with 19 bases between. In DNA form, the CDR3 reads TGTGCCAGTACCGAGAATGGGGTAGGCCTTAGCAATCAGCCCCAGCATTTT. Amino acid sequence: CASTENGVGLSNQPQHF.

V usage is TRBV10-2 and J usage is TRBJ1-2; D perhaps matches TRBD1 (5 bases). Germline V lookup: CDR1 WSHSY, CDR2 SAAADI. This CDR3 region has 17 residues. Trimming removed 3 bases at V and 1 base at J, with 18 bases between. For the CDR3, the DNA is TGCGCCAGCAGTGATGCGGGGCCCGGCATTTTTAACTATGGCTACACCTTC. Its protein product is CASSDAGPGIFNYGYTF.

This clonotype was counted a few times. The gene calls are TRBV5-6 and TRBJ2-7; 9 bases align to TRBD1. The germline gives CDR1 SGHDT, CDR2 YYEEEE. V trimming: 4 bases; J trimming: 7 bases; junction bases outside the gene matches: 15. This CDR3 comprises 16 residues. As DNA, the CDR3 is TGTGCCAGCAGCCGCGCCGGGACAGGGACGAACGGGGAGCAGTACGTC. Its translation is CASSRAGTGTNGEQYV.

CDR3 residues: CASRRGKGYEQYF. The CDR3 bases are TGTGCCAGCCGCCGGGGGAAAGGCTACGAGCAGTACTTC. The chain links TRBV28 to TRBJ2-7, with D perhaps TRBD2 (6 bases). V shed 8 bases and J shed 3 bases, with 14 bases lying between them. The CDR3 runs 13 residues. The germline V gene encodes CDR1 MDHEN and CDR2 SYDVKM.

Here the CDR3 reads CSARDLQGAYGYTF. The CDR3 nucleotides are TGCAGTGCTAGAGACCTACAGGGAGCCTATGGCTACACCTTC. The chain combines TRBV20-1 with TRBJ1-2; a weak D match, TRBD1 (6 bases). Trimming removed 0 bases at V and 4 bases at J, with 12 bases between. The CDR3 length is 14 residues. The germline gives CDR1 DFQATT, CDR2 SNEGSKA (reference sequence).

The chain recombines TRBV24-1 with TRBJ2-2; 10 nucleotides align to TRBD2. The CDR3 consists of 15 residues. V was pared by 5 bases and J by 4 bases, with 3 bases of the junction left unmatched. The V gene's germline CDR1 is KGHDR and CDR2 SFDVKD. CDR3 amino acids: CATSGLAGGTGELFF. CDR3 bases: TGTGCCACCAGTGGTTTAGCGGGAGGCACCGGGGAGCTGTTTTTT.

In its sample, this clonotype was seen once. The chain combines TRBV6-2 or TRBV6-3 with TRBJ1-3; no reliable D call. This CDR3 has 18 amino acids. Per the germline V gene, CDR1 is MNHEY and CDR2 is SVGEGT. V was trimmed by 0 bases and J by 4 bases, leaving 19 bases between them. The CDR3 region is CASSYSNPPQLDGNTIYF. The CDR3 DNA sequence: TGTGCCAGCAGTTACTCGAATCCCCCGCAGCTCGACGGAAACACCATATATTTT.

Details on this clonotype: This likely reflects a read error, since a far larger clone is one base away. V and J are TRBV11-2 and TRBJ2-1; no reliable D call. CDR1 and CDR2 (germline): SGHAT, FQNNGV. V was cut by 3 bases and J by 0 bases, with 3 bases left in between. This CDR3 spans 13 amino acids. This CDR3 is CASSLNSYNEQFF. The CDR3 DNA is TGTGCCAGCAGCTTGAACTCCTACAATGAGCAGTTCTTC. Full variable domain (missing parts from reference TRBV11-2 and TRBJ2-1): EAGVAQSPRYKIIEKRQSVAFWCNPISGHATLYWYQQILGQGPKLLIQFQNNGVVDDSQLPKDRFSAERLKGVDSTLKIQPAKLEDSAVYLCASSLNSYNEQFFGPGTRLTVL.

V and J are TRBV18 and TRBJ2-5; possible D gene TRBD2, 6 bases. Looked up from germline, CDR1 is KGHSH and CDR2 is LQKENI. The CDR3 has 14 amino acids. Trimming took 3 bases from V and 1 from J, leaving 9 bases between them. In nucleotides, the CDR3 is TGTGCCAGCTCACCCAGGACTACCCAAGAGACCCAGTACTTC. This gives the protein CASSPRTTQETQYF.

This clonotype was observed at least ten times. The chain employs TRBV7-2 and TRBJ2-1; TRBD2 matches at 11 bases. Trimming took 5 bases from V and 2 from J; bases not matched to a gene: 8. This CDR3 region has 17 residues. CDR1 and CDR2 (germline): SGHTA, FQGNSA. This CDR3 reads CASSPPGLAVPYNEQFF. For the CDR3, the DNA is TGTGCCAGCAGCCCCCCGGGACTAGCGGTCCCCTACAATGAGCAGTTCTTC.

This clonotype showed up many times. This chain uses TRBV7-9 with TRBJ1-6; D call uncertain. This CDR3 spans 15 amino acids. The germline V gene has CDR1 SEHNR and CDR2 FQNEAQ (reference sequence). The ends were cut back, 4 bases at V and 9 bases at J, with 16 bases in the middle. CDR3 region: CASSSQNPGRSPLHF. DNA of the CDR3: TGTGCCAGCAGCTCCCAGAACCCCGGCCGTTCACCCCTCCACTTT.

The table lists this clonotype with a count of one. One junction end disagrees with the germline gene, perhaps due to a read error. The genes are TRBV9 and TRBJ2-1; the match to TRBD1 covers 12 bases. The CDR3 is made up of 16 amino acids. Germline loops: CDR1 SGDLS, CDR2 YYNGEE. The CDR3 region is CASSAMGQGAYHEQFF. Here the CDR3 DNA reads TGTGCCAGCAGCGCCATGGGACAGGGGGCCTACCATGAGCAGTTCTTC.

J is TRBJ2-1 and V is TRBV7-2; D possibly corresponds to TRBD2 (6 bases). This CDR3 has 13 residues. Germline CDR1 SGHTA, CDR2 FQGNSA. Between the trimmed V and J ends, which lost 6 bases and 11 bases, there was a span of 17 bases. The CDR3 region is CASSLTAGSKQFF. As DNA, the CDR3 is TGTGCCAGCAGTCTCACTGCGGGGAGTAAGCAGTTCTTC.

The chain combines TRBV12-3 or TRBV12-4 with TRBJ2-5; 10 nucleotides align to TRBD2. This CDR3 comprises 16 residues. After removal of 1 base from V and 4 bases from J, the junction contained 6 bases not matched to a gene. Here the CDR3 reads CASSLESGRGGETQYF. In nucleotides, the CDR3 is TGTGCCAGCAGTTTAGAGAGCGGGAGGGGGGGAGAGACCCAGTACTTC.

The chain recombines TRBV7-9 with TRBJ1-1; D is uncertain. The CDR3 has 12 residues. Looked up from germline, CDR1 is SEHNR and CDR2 is FQNEAQ (reference sequence). V lost 5 bases to trimming and J lost 0 bases, with 4 bases between them. CDR3: CASSHVNTEAFF. CDR3 nucleotides: TGTGCCAGCAGCCACGTGAACACTGAAGCTTTCTTT.

This clonotype was counted only a few times. The chain is built from TRBV23-1 and TRBJ2-2; perhaps TRBD2 as D (7 bases). TRBV23-1 is placed among ORFs of uncertain function. The ends were cut back, 0 bases at V and 5 bases at J, with 13 bases in the middle. CDR3 length: 16 amino acids. The CDR3: CASSQSAGAGTGELFF. CDR3 nucleotides: TGCGCCAGCAGTCAATCGGCGGGGGCGGGGACCGGGGAGCTGTTTTTT.

The V gene is TRBV30, the J gene TRBJ1-1, with D hard to call. Trimming removed 3 bases at V and 4 bases at J, with 18 bases between. The germline V gene encodes CDR1 GTSNPN and CDR2 SVGIG (reference sequence). The CDR3 contains 15 residues. CDR3 nucleotides: TGTGCCTGGAGCAAGGGCGAGGGATGGGGCACTGAAGCTTTCTTT. Translation gives CAWSKGEGWGTEAFF.

This clonotype showed up many times. The rearrangement links TRBV7-2 to TRBJ1-5; D gene uncertain. The V gene's germline CDR1 is SGHTA and CDR2 FQGNSA. The CDR3 consists of 13 residues. V was shortened by 0 bases and J by 5 bases, with 5 bases between the two germline ends. Written as DNA, the CDR3 is TGTGCCAGCAGCTTAGCTTTGGATCAGCCCCAGCATTTT. Amino acids: CASSLALDQPQHF.

This clonotype was seen a few times. The chain carries TRBV12-3 or TRBV12-4 and TRBJ2-5, with D tentatively TRBD1 or TRBD2 (5 bases each). The V and J ends lost 6 bases and 0 bases respectively, with 14 bases between them. The CDR3 runs to 15 residues. CDR3 DNA sequence: TGTGCCAGCAGGGGGACGGCTTGGTACCAAGAGACCCAGTACTTC. This gives the protein CASRGTAWYQETQYF.

The rearrangement links TRBV12-3 or TRBV12-4 to TRBJ1-2; no reliable D call. This CDR3 contains 14 residues. Trimming cost V 2 bases and J 1 base, with 8 bases left between them. Here the CDR3 DNA reads TGTGCCAGCAGTTTAATCACCAATAACTATGGCTACACCTTC. The encoded protein is CASSLITNNYGYTF.

The gene calls are TRBV30 and TRBJ2-2; D call uncertain. Germline CDR1 reads GTSNPN; CDR2 reads SVGIG (reference sequence). The CDR3 sequence is 11 residues long. V lost 4 bases and J 3 bases, leaving 3 bases between the germline ends. In nucleotides, the CDR3 is TGTGCCTGGATAGACACCGGGGAGCTGTTTTTT. Amino acid sequence: CAWIDTGELFF.

The chain employs TRBV7-2 and TRBJ1-4; no clear D. Trimming left V 4 bases short and J 5 bases short, with 11 bases between. Germline V gene data show CDR1 as SGHTA and CDR2 as FQGNSA. The CDR3 extends over 14 amino acids. The CDR3 here is CASSYLGGNEKLFF. The CDR3 DNA is TGTGCCAGCAGCTACCTGGGAGGGAATGAAAAACTGTTTTTT.